The TCR beta chain under discussion was sequenced for a study of cytomegalovirus exposure and HLA in healthy donors. Sequenced by immunoSEQ multiplex PCR; TCRdb stores in-frame clones only, minus some. The repertoire holds about 44,000 clones, with 93% as singletons. CDR3 length: 15 amino acids. From germline, CDR1 is MDHEN and CDR2 SYDVKM. The germline V and J ends were trimmed by 6 bases and 4 bases, with 16 bases remaining between them. Notes on the study in general: Rare TCR sequences predominated, though certain public TCRs were found in many donors. In vitro experiments confirmed that three CMV-associated chains were specific for CMV antigens.

Regarding this clone: Antigen: not known.

The sequencing sample was made of PBMCs. This TCR derives from a young woman in good health and CMV-seronegative. The chain employs TRBV28 and TRBJ1-5; D possibly corresponds to TRBD1 (6 bases). The CDR3 region is CASSHVDSVNQPQHF. CDR3 nucleotides: TGTGCCAGCAGCCATGTGGACAGCGTTAATCAGCCCCAGCATTTT.